Presented here are 14 T cell receptor beta chains from one specimen sequenced in a study of blood T cell repertoires in COVID-19 (dated by TCRdb to about 2020). Receptor libraries were prepared by the immunoSEQ multiplex PCR assay. In its TCRdb copy, this immuneACCESS table keeps in-frame sequences only and misses some clones. Where compared with another copy, unresolved V genes explain less than half of these, and the others have no known cause. For this sample the table gives 200,000 to 250,000 clones, of which roughly 80% were detected only once. Approximately 1.8% of the sample lies in the top ten. The specimen sequenced was PBMCs or T cells enriched from blood (not recorded which). The receptors stem from a man aged 55 to 70 who had recovered from COVID-19.

V is TRBV5-1 and J is TRBJ1-1, with a tentative D call TRBD1 (5 bases). This CDR3 is built from 15 residues. The V end was cut by 4 bases, the J end by 1 base, with 14 bases between. Germline-derived CDR1 and CDR2 are SGHRS and YFSETQ. DNA of the CDR3: TGCGCCAGCAGCACCGGAGGGACGGGGAACACTGAAGCTTTCTTT. Translating it yields CASSTGGTGNTEAFF.

This rearrangement joins TRBV5-6 to TRBJ2-1; TRBD2 matches 11 bases. V shed 4 bases and J 3 bases; nucleotides not matched to a gene: 6. The CDR3 runs 16 residues. CDR1 is SGHDT, CDR2 YYEEEE, per germline. The CDR3 DNA reads as TGTGCCAGCAGCCCCCTAGCGGGGGGTATCTACAATGAGCAGTTCTTC. Its protein is CASSPLAGGIYNEQFF. The full variable domain, with the rest looked up from reference TRBV5-6 and TRBJ2-1, is DAGVTQSPTHLIKTRGQQVTLRCSPKSGHDTVSWYQQALGQGPQFIFQYYEEEERQRGNFPDRFSGHQFPNYSSELNVNALLLGDSALYLCASSPLAGGIYNEQFFGPGTRLTVL.

In this sample, this clone turned up a few times. J is TRBJ1-5 and V is TRBV18, with 7 bases matching TRBD1. This CDR3 contains 16 residues. V lost 3 bases, J lost 2 bases, and 7 bases stayed unmatched. Germline-derived CDR1 and CDR2 are KGHSH and LQKENI. The CDR3 loop reads CASSPDRVGGNQPQHF. The CDR3, as DNA: TGTGCCAGCTCACCCGACAGGGTTGGGGGCAATCAGCCCCAGCATTTT.

This clone is a singleton in its sample. The chain couples TRBV11-2 to TRBJ2-1; TRBD1 matches at 7 bases. Looked up from germline, CDR1 is SGHAT and CDR2 is FQNNGV. J gave up 5 bases and V 6 bases, and 13 bases lay outside the gene matches. The CDR3 is 16 amino acids. The CDR3 region has the DNA TGTGCCAGCAGGTTCTTGAGGGGGCCTAGCCACAATGAGCAGTTCTTC. Translating it yields CASRFLRGPSHNEQFF.

This clone was counted at least ten times. The gene calls are TRBV2 and TRBJ2-3, with D unclear. CDR1 SNHLY and CDR2 FYNNEI come from the germline V gene. V was cut by 5 bases and J by 1 base, with 10 bases left in between. The CDR3 contains 14 residues. In DNA form, the CDR3 reads TGTGCCAGCAGTCCTGAGGCACGCACAGATACGCAGTATTTT. Its translation: CASSPEARTDTQYF.

The gene calls are TRBV6-2 or TRBV6-3 and TRBJ1-4, with D hard to call. Germline CDR1 is MNHEY and CDR2 is SVGEGT. This CDR3 comprises 14 residues. V gave up 5 bases and J gave up 8 bases, with 15 bases separating them. CDR3 region: CASSPTDLREKLFF. CDR3 DNA: TGTGCCAGCAGTCCGACCGACCTGCGGGAAAAACTGTTTTTT.

The V call is TRBV7-9, the J call TRBJ2-3; 8 nucleotides line up with TRBD1. V shed 1 base, J shed 4 bases, and the junction held 1 base outside the gene matches. In germline, CDR1 is SEHNR, CDR2 FQNEAQ (reference sequence). The CDR3 runs 14 residues. CDR3 region: CASSLGTGSDTQYF. The CDR3, as DNA: TGTGCCAGCAGCTTAGGGACAGGGTCAGATACGCAGTATTTT.

The chain links TRBV11-3 to TRBJ1-1; possible D gene TRBD1, 5 bases. Germline V CDR1 and CDR2: SGHNT, YENEEA. This CDR3 has 15 residues. V lost 1 base to trimming and J lost 3 bases, with 12 bases between them. CDR3 residues: CASSLGAGQDTEAFF. The CDR3 DNA reads TGTGCCAGCAGCTTAGGGGCGGGGCAGGACACTGAAGCTTTCTTT.

V usage is TRBV5-6 and J usage is TRBJ2-1; D unclear. The ends were cut back, 0 bases at V and 3 bases at J, with 7 bases in the middle. The germline CDR1 and CDR2 sequences are SGHDT and YYEEEE. The CDR3 has 14 residues. The CDR3 coding sequence is TGTGCCAGCAGCTTGGGGGCGCACTACAATGAGCAGTTCTTC. Protein product: CASSLGAHYNEQFF. Looking up the rest from reference TRBV5-6 and TRBJ2-1 gives the full variable domain: DAGVTQSPTHLIKTRGQQVTLRCSPKSGHDTVSWYQQALGQGPQFIFQYYEEEERQRGNFPDRFSGHQFPNYSSELNVNALLLGDSALYLCASSLGAHYNEQFFGPGTRLTVL.

This sequence joins TRBV5-1 and TRBJ1-1; 7 bases are shared with TRBD1. This CDR3 has 14 amino acids. J was trimmed by 1 base and V by 6 bases; bases with no gene match: 6. CDR1 is SGHRS, CDR2 YFSETQ, per germline. The DNA of the CDR3 is TGCGCCAGCATGCAGGGGGGTGGGAACACTGAAGCTTTCTTT. This sequence encodes CASMQGGGNTEAFF.

The rearrangement links TRBV19 to TRBJ1-1; the match to TRBD1 covers 8 bases. The CDR3 covers 17 residues. Germline V gives CDR1 LNHDA, CDR2 SQIVND (reference sequence). The junction had 8 bases not matched to a gene; V was cut back by 1 base and J by 1 base. CDR3 in DNA: TGTGCCAGTAGTATAGCGACGACCGGGACAGGGAACACTGAAGCTTTCTTT. Translation: CASSIATTGTGNTEAFF.

The rearrangement uses TRBV5-1 and TRBJ1-6; tentatively, D is TRBD1 (5 bases). Trimming cost V 0 bases and J 0 bases, with 10 bases left between them. The CDR3 totals 17 residues. Per the germline V gene, CDR1 is SGHRS and CDR2 is YFSETQ. The CDR3 region has the DNA TGCGCCAGCAGCTTGGGTTCGGGGGGCTCCTATAATTCACCCCTCCACTTT. Translating gives CASSLGSGGSYNSPLHF.

As concerns this clone: Additional DNA sequences in this sample encode the identical CDR3. The CDR3 DNA reads as TGTGCCAGCAGCGTTGGGGACAGCCAAGAGACCCAGTACTTC. This encodes CASSVGDSQETQYF. The V gene is TRBV9, the J gene TRBJ2-5; 7 nucleotides match TRBD1. This CDR3 is 14 amino acids long. Losses at the gene ends were 2 bases for V and 1 base for J; bases not matched to a gene: 2. Germline loops: CDR1 SGDLS, CDR2 YYNGEE.

This chain joins TRBV3-1 (or the pseudogene TRBV3-2) and TRBJ2-7, with D possibly TRBD2 on 5 matching bases. Germline assignment: CDR1 LGHDT and CDR2 YNNKEL (reference sequence). The CDR3 is 14 residues long. V lost 1 base to trimming and J lost 3 bases, with 10 bases between them. The CDR3 is CASSQGYTSYEQYF. The CDR3 coding sequence is TGTGCCAGCAGCCAAGGATATACTAGCTACGAGCAGTACTTC.